What follows are 8 T cell receptor beta chains derived from one specimen sequenced in a study of blood T cell repertoires in COVID-19. Measured with immunoSEQ multiplex PCR; TCRdb has only the in-frame clones, and not every one. The data contain 65,000 to 85,000 clones, around 79% of them singletons. The material sequenced was peripheral blood. The receptors shown here come from a human donor in a cohort sampled during active COVID-19.

The table lists this clone with a count of one. The chain employs TRBV6-5 and TRBJ1-1; D is uncertain. This CDR3 has 13 residues. Trimming pared 2 bases from V and 3 bases from J, leaving 7 bases between. The germline CDR1 and CDR2 sequences are MNHEY and SVGAGI. The CDR3 loop reads CASSYEADTEAFF. CDR3 nucleotides: TGTGCCAGCAGTTACGAGGCGGACACTGAAGCTTTCTTT.

This clone has only a few counts. The J gene is TRBJ1-2, the V gene TRBV7-9; D is unresolved. V shed 2 bases and J shed 4 bases, with 17 bases lying between them. CDR1 and CDR2 (germline): SEHNR, FQNEAQ (reference sequence). CDR3 length: 16 residues. The CDR3 bases are TGTGCCAGCAGCTTATCTGCGAACGCGGAGGTCTATGGCTACACCTTC. Its translation: CASSLSANAEVYGYTF.

The chain couples TRBV7-2 to TRBJ2-3; the D is unclear. The germline V gene encodes CDR1 SGHTA and CDR2 FQGNSA. V lost 1 base and J 0 bases, leaving 8 bases between the germline ends. This CDR3 contains 15 residues. The CDR3 nucleotides read TGTGCCAGCAGCTTAGACGAGGCGAGCACAGATACGCAGTATTTT. Translation: CASSLDEASTDTQYF.

The J gene is TRBJ2-3, the V gene TRBV19, with TRBD2 matching 7 bases. Looked up from germline, CDR1 is LNHDA and CDR2 is SQIVND (reference sequence). Trimming cost V 7 bases and J 8 bases; bases outside gene matches: 3. The CDR3 loop spans 11 amino acids. The CDR3 DNA sequence: TGTGCCAGTATCGGCGGGGGTACGCAGTATTTT. Residues: CASIGGGTQYF.

The chain links TRBV19 to TRBJ1-6; the D is unclear. V was cut by 3 bases and J by 11 bases, with 20 bases left in between. Germline V lookup: CDR1 LNHDA, CDR2 SQIVND (reference sequence). This CDR3 contains 16 residues. CDR3 nucleotides: TGTGCCAGTAGTATTACCGGCGGGGAGTCGAGTCCACCCCTCCACTTT. Translated, it gives CASSITGGESSPPLHF.

The V gene is TRBV5-6, the J gene TRBJ1-6, with TRBD1 matching 9 bases. Germline CDR1 reads SGHDT; CDR2 reads YYEEEE. Trimming at V came to 0 bases and at J to 4 bases, leaving 5 bases not matched to a gene. The CDR3 loop spans 17 amino acids. The CDR3 sequence is CASSLGPGQGYNSPLHF. The DNA for the CDR3 is TGTGCCAGCAGCTTGGGGCCGGGACAGGGATATAATTCACCCCTCCACTTT.

The chain employs TRBV7-2 and TRBJ2-7; 9 nucleotides line up with TRBD2. This CDR3 contains 19 residues. Germline V lookup: CDR1 SGHTA, CDR2 FQGNSA. The V segment lost 5 bases and the J segment 6 bases; nucleotides outside the gene matches: 23. CDR3 sequence (DNA): TGTGCCAGCAGCCGCCAGGGGGGCGGTCGATGGCGGGGGGGCCCCGAGCAGTACTTC. Its protein is CASSRQGGGRWRGGPEQYF. Variable domain in full (rest from reference TRBV7-2 and TRBJ2-7): GAGVSQSPSNKVTEKGKDVELRCDPISGHTALYWYRQSLGQGLEFLIYFQGNSAPDKSGLPSDRFSAERTGGSVSTLTIQRTQQEDSAVYLCASSRQGGGRWRGGPEQYFGPGTRLTVT.

V gene TRBV18 combines with J gene TRBJ2-7, with D possibly being TRBD1 (6 bases). From germline, CDR1 is KGHSH and CDR2 LQKENI. The V end was cut by 4 bases, the J end by 5 bases, with 12 bases between. CDR3 size: 13 residues. This CDR3 is CASSLGQSHEQYV. CDR3 nucleotides: TGTGCCAGCTCACTAGGACAGTCCCACGAGCAGTACGTC.